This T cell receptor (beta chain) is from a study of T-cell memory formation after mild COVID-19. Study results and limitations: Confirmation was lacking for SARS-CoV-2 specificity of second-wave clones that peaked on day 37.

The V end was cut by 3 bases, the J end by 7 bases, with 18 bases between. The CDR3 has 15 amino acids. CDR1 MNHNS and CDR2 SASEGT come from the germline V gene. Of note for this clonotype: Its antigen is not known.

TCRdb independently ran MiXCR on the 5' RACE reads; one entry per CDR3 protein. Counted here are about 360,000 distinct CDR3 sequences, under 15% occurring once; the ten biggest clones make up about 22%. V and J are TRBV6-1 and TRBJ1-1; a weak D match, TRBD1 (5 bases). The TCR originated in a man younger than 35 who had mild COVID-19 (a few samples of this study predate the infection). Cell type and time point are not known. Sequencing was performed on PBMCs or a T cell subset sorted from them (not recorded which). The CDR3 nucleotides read TGTGCCAGCAGTGAGTGGGCGGCCGGGGGGGGTGAAGCTTTCTTT. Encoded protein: CASSEWAAGGGEAFF.